This TCR beta chain was identified in a study of spatial heterogeneity in lung cancer. Time point described: blood at routine non-recurrence follow-up after resection. On each TCR cDNA molecule, a unique molecular identifier was present. TCRdb passed the 5' RACE reads through MiXCR, listing each CDR3 protein once. The data show more than 25,000 distinct CDR3 sequences, less than 6.5% seen once. The CDR3 contains 14 residues. Trimming took 1 base from V and 7 from J, leaving 12 bases between them. Germline values: CDR1 SEHNR, CDR2 FQNEAQ (reference sequence). This clonotype originated in a female donor with early-stage non-small cell lung cancer. This sample comprised PBMCs, obtained at follow-up. The chain uses TRBV7-9 and TRBJ2-3, with D possibly TRBD1 on 6 matching bases. The CDR3, as DNA: TGTGCCAGCAGCTTAGATAGTGGGACATATACGCAGTATTTT. It yields the protein CASSLDSGTYTQYF.